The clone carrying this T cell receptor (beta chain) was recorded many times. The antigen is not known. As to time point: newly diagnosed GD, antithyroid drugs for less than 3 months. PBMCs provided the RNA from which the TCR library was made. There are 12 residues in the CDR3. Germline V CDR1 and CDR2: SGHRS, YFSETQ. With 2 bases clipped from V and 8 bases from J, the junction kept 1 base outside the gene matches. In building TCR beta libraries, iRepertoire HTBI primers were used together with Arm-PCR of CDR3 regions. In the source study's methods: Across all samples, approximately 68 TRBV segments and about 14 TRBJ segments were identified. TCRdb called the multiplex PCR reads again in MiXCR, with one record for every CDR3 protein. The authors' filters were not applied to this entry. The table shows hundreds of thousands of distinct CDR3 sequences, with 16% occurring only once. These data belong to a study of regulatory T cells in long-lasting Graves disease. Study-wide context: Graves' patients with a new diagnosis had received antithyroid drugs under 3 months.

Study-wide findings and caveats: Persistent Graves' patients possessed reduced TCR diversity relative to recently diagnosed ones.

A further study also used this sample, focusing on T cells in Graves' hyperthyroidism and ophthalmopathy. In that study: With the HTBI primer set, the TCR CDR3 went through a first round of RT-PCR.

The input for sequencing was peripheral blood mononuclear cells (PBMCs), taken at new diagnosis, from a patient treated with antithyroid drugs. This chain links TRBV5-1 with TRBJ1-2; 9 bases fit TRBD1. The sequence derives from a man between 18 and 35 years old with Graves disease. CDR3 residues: CASSFTGGGYTF. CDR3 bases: TGCGCCAGCAGCTTTACAGGGGGCGGCTACACCTTC.